The 17 T cell receptor beta chains given below trace back to one sample, sequenced in a study of PD-1 blockade in classical Hodgkin lymphoma. Sequencing was performed with immunoSEQ multiplex PCR; in TCRdb, only in-frame clones are kept and a portion is missing. Of roughly 56,000 clones listed, roughly 85% were seen once; the top ten hold about 8.1%. As to time point: cycle 4 day 1 (C4D1), after more than five weeks of nivolumab. Relapse after autologous stem cell transplantation occurred in every patient, and brentuximab vedotin exposure varied. The sequences come from peripheral blood mononuclear cells (PBMCs), collected before the fourth cycle of nivolumab. Receptor source: a human donor with classical Hodgkin lymphoma.

The V gene is TRBV2, the J gene TRBJ2-7; TRBD1 matches 7 bases. This CDR3 spans 15 amino acids. Germline CDR1 reads SNHLY; CDR2 reads FYNNEI. V lost 7 bases to trimming and J lost 4 bases; unmatched junction nucleotides: 13. DNA for the CDR3: TGTGCCAGCATGACCCCCGGGACAGACCCTTACGAGCAGTACTTC. It is translated as CASMTPGTDPYEQYF.

V is TRBV9 and J is TRBJ2-2; 9 nucleotides line up with TRBD1. Germline trimming cut 10 bases from V and 2 bases from J; bases unmatched to any gene: 9. The CDR3 runs 15 residues. CDR1 and CDR2 (germline): SGDLS, YYNGEE. CDR3 nucleotides: TGTGCCCATATGTCGGGACAGGGAAACACCGGGGAGCTGTTTTTT. Translating it yields CAHMSGQGNTGELFF.

The genes are TRBV5-1 and TRBJ2-5; possible D gene TRBD1, 6 bases. Germline loops: CDR1 SGHRS, CDR2 YFSETQ. Trimming removed 1 base from V and 4 bases from J, with 11 bases in between. The CDR3 consists of 14 residues. The CDR3 spells CASSLLGGIETQYF. The DNA of the CDR3 is TGCGCCAGCAGCTTGTTAGGGGGAATAGAGACCCAGTACTTC.

The rearrangement links TRBV20-1 to TRBJ1-2; possibly TRBD1 for D (6 bases). The CDR3 has 11 residues. Germline CDR1 DFQATT, CDR2 SNEGSKA (reference sequence). The CDR3 nucleotides read TGCAGAGCCGGAACAGGGAATGGCTACACCTTC. This encodes CRAGTGNGYTF.

The V and J genes are TRBV6-6 and TRBJ2-7, with D possibly being TRBD2 (6 bases). This CDR3 has 15 amino acids. CDR1 is MNHNY, CDR2 SVGAGI, per germline (reference sequence). V was cut by 11 bases and J by 3 bases, with 23 bases left in between. The CDR3 nucleotides read TGTGCCGCGCGAAGGGACTTCGAGGAGGTCTACGAGCAGTACTTC. Amino acids: CAARRDFEEVYEQYF.

The chain couples TRBV5-1 to TRBJ2-7; D possibly uses TRBD1 or TRBD2 (5 bases each). Per the germline V gene, CDR1 is SGHRS and CDR2 is YFSETQ. CDR3 length equals 15 residues. The ends were cut back, 4 bases at V and 6 bases at J, with 20 bases in the middle. The CDR3, as DNA: TGCGCCAGCAGCCTGAGGTGGGAGTCGGGGCTCGAGCAGTACTTC. This encodes CASSLRWESGLEQYF.

The J gene is TRBJ2-2, the V gene TRBV10-1; 10 bases map to TRBD1. CDR1 WNHNN and CDR2 SYGVQD come from the germline V gene (reference sequence). Trimming at V came to 4 bases and at J to 5 bases, leaving 4 bases not matched to a gene. The CDR3 length is 15 residues. CDR3 protein: CASSGQGARTGELFF. In DNA form, the CDR3 reads TGCGCCAGCAGTGGACAGGGGGCGCGTACCGGGGAGCTGTTTTTT.

This clone was counted only a few times. This rearrangement joins TRBV6-1 to TRBJ1-5; weak D call: TRBD1 (5 bases). The CDR3 totals 15 residues. The germline V and J ends were trimmed by 1 base and 7 bases, with 14 bases remaining between them. CDR1 and CDR2 (germline): MNHNS, SASEGT. CDR3 protein: CASSEGSGLRQPQHF. The CDR3 nucleotides read TGTGCCAGCAGTGAAGGATCGGGGCTGAGGCAGCCCCAGCATTTT.

The CDR3, as DNA: TGTGCCAGCAGCTTGGGGCCGGGACTAGCGGGCGCTAGCACAGATACGCAGTATTTT. Translated, it gives CASSLGPGLAGASTDTQYF. The chain carries TRBV11-2 and TRBJ2-3; 12 bases align to TRBD2. J lost 0 bases, V lost 3 bases, and 10 bases had no gene match. The germline V gene encodes CDR1 SGHAT and CDR2 FQNNGV. This CDR3 has 19 amino acids.

This chain links TRBV5-1 with TRBJ2-1, with 10 bases that match TRBD2. Germline V gives CDR1 SGHRS, CDR2 YFSETQ. V dropped 4 bases and J dropped 5; count of bases not matched to a gene: 15. The CDR3 sequence is 18 residues long. The CDR3 coding sequence is TGCGCCAGCAGCCCCGGGACTAGCGCCTTCCAGCCAAACAATGAGCAGTTCTTC. Protein sequence: CASSPGTSAFQPNNEQFF. The full variable domain, with the rest looked up from reference TRBV5-1 and TRBJ2-1, is KAGVTQTPRYLIKTRGQQVTLSCSPISGHRSVSWYQQTPGQGLQFLFEYFSETQRNKGNFPGRFSGRQFSNSRSEMNVSTLELGDSALYLCASSPGTSAFQPNNEQFFGPGTRLTVL.

V is TRBV5-1 and J is TRBJ2-2, with D perhaps given as TRBD1 or TRBD2 (6 bases each). V was clipped by 3 bases and J by 6 bases, with 15 bases between them. CDR3 size: 15 residues. From germline, CDR1 is SGHRS and CDR2 YFSETQ. The CDR3 DNA sequence: TGCGCCAGCAGCTGGACCTCGGGGGCCCCCGGGGAGCTGTTTTTT. This translates into CASSWTSGAPGELFF.

The V gene is TRBV18, the J gene TRBJ2-1, with D perhaps matching TRBD1 (7 bases). Germline V gives CDR1 KGHSH, CDR2 LQKENI. V was clipped by 8 bases and J by 8 bases, with 19 bases between them. CDR3 size: 14 residues. This CDR3 reads CASTAGQPYDEQFF. CDR3 nucleotides: TGTGCCAGCACGGCGGGACAGCCTTACGATGAGCAGTTCTTC.

This chain links TRBV5-1 with TRBJ2-5; TRBD1 is a possible D gene (7 bases). The V and J ends lost 1 base and 5 bases respectively, with 18 bases between them. CDR1 is SGHRS, CDR2 YFSETQ, per germline. There are 16 residues in the CDR3. The CDR3 spells CASSLRAGGNSETQYF. CDR3 coding DNA: TGCGCCAGCAGCTTGAGGGCAGGGGGGAATTCGGAGACCCAGTACTTC.

This clone came up once. The gene calls are TRBV4-2 and TRBJ1-1, with D possibly TRBD1 on 5 matching bases. The germline V and J ends were trimmed by 1 base and 1 base, with 19 bases remaining between them. The CDR3 is 18 residues long. The germline CDR1 and CDR2 sequences are LGHNA and YNFKEQ. The CDR3: CASSQGGIMGQGNTEAFF. CDR3 in DNA: TGTGCCAGCAGCCAAGGGGGCATCATGGGGCAAGGGAACACTGAAGCTTTCTTT.

Only a few counts were recorded for this clone. V is TRBV5-1 and J is TRBJ2-4, with D perhaps matching TRBD1 (6 bases). The CDR3 is 19 amino acids. The germline V gene has CDR1 SGHRS and CDR2 YFSETQ. Trimming removed 3 bases at V and 0 bases at J, with 22 bases between. The CDR3 bases are TGCGCCAGCAGCTCTTCTTATTCGACAGGTTCCCTAGCCAAAAACATTCAGTACTTC. This codes for CASSSSYSTGSLAKNIQYF.

This chain links TRBV6-6 with TRBJ2-7; a possible D gene is TRBD2 (6 bases). Germline values: CDR1 MNHNY, CDR2 SVGAGI (reference sequence). This CDR3 region has 16 residues. V shed 6 bases and J shed 2 bases, with 20 bases lying between them. CDR3 sequence: CASSDSRAGLTYEQYF. The CDR3 coding sequence is TGTGCCAGCAGCGATTCGAGGGCGGGGCTGACCTACGAGCAGTACTTC.

In its sample, this clone ranks as medium-sized. This rearrangement joins TRBV6-4 to TRBJ2-2, with no clear D. V was clipped by 3 bases and J by 4 bases, with 6 bases between them. Germline lookup yields CDR1 MRHNA and CDR2 SNTAGT. The CDR3 consists of 13 residues. For the CDR3, the DNA is TGTGCCAGCAGTGAACAGCCCACCGGGGAGCTGTTTTTT. As protein: CASSEQPTGELFF.